This note documents a single TCR beta chain sequence. Its antigen remains unknown. This table comes from immunoSEQ multiplex PCR, and its TCRdb copy is limited to in-frame clones, with some not included. The sample shows around 140,000 clones, about 92% of them seen only once. The sample comes from a study of T cell responses to AZD1222 COVID-19 vaccine. Looking at the study overall: Analysis merged second doses at about 4 or about 12 weeks. General study points: Baseline seropositives among AZD1222 recipients totaled only six or seven. The breadth and depth of Spike-specific TCRs increased once two AZD1222 doses had been given. Donors skewed white British and female; clonal diversity was possibly underestimated.

Trimming took 3 bases from V and 0 from J; bases not matched to a gene: 3. Germline CDR1 and CDR2: SGDLS and YYNGEE. The CDR3 is 15 residues long. The V call is TRBV9, the J call TRBJ1-3; 7 bases align to TRBD1. The receptor's source is an adult in good health. The specimen was peripheral blood, collected on day 0 of AZD1222 vaccination. CDR3 region: CASSAGTASGNTIYF. The CDR3 region has the DNA TGTGCCAGCAGCGCTGGGACAGCCTCTGGAAACACCATATATTTT.